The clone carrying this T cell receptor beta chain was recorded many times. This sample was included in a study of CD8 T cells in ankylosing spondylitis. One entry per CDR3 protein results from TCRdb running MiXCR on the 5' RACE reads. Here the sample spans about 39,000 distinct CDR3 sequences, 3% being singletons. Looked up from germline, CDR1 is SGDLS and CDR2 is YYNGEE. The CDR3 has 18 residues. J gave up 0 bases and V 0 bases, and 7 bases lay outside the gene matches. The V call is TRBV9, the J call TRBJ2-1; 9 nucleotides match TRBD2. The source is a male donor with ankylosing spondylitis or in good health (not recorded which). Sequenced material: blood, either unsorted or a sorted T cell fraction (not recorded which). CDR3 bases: TGTGCCAGCAGCGTAGAGGGCGGGGGGGCCAGCTCCTACAATGAGCAGTTCTTC. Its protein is CASSVEGGGASSYNEQFF.